The clone carrying this T cell receptor (beta chain) was seen at least ten times. The entry originates in a study of response to subunit inactivated influenza vaccine. One entry per CDR3 protein, called by TCRdb with MiXCR from the RT-PCR reads. The data contain under 200,000 distinct CDR3 sequences, 12% of them singletons. CDR1 and CDR2 from the germline V gene are DFQATT and SNEGSKA (reference sequence). This CDR3 comprises 12 residues. The ends lost 0 bases at V and 7 bases at J; junction bases unmatched: 2. The same specimen was also included in a second study, on T cells expressing NK-cell markers. As that report states: In generating TCR beta cDNA, 5'RACE template switching with UMIs was used.

The chain joins TRBV20-1 to TRBJ2-7, with 8 bases fitting TRBD2. The starting material was CD8+ T cells sorted from PBMCs, obtained 11 to 12 days after vaccination. The receptor was derived from a man over 45 who received an inactivated influenza vaccine. This CDR3 is CSARDGRGEQYF. Written as DNA, the CDR3 is TGCAGTGCTAGAGACGGGAGGGGAGAGCAGTACTTC.